The present entry profiles one T cell receptor (beta chain) with its context. The sample is drawn from a study of technical replicates of blood from a handful of donors. Measured with immunoSEQ multiplex PCR; TCRdb has only the in-frame clones, and not every one. The sample lists tens of thousands of clones, just under 95% occurring once. Germline V gene sequence: CDR1 MDHEN, CDR2 SYDVKM. This CDR3 is built from 17 residues. V lost 9 bases, J lost 2 bases, and 17 bases stayed unmatched. The origin of this receptor is a human donor in good health. This rearrangement joins TRBV28 to TRBJ2-7; TRBD1 matches 9 bases. Sequenced material: T cells isolated from PBMCs. CDR3 coding DNA: TGTGCCAGTTTTTCGGGACAGGGTACGATTAGGGCCTACGAGCAGTACTTC. Amino acid sequence: CASFSGQGTIRAYEQYF.